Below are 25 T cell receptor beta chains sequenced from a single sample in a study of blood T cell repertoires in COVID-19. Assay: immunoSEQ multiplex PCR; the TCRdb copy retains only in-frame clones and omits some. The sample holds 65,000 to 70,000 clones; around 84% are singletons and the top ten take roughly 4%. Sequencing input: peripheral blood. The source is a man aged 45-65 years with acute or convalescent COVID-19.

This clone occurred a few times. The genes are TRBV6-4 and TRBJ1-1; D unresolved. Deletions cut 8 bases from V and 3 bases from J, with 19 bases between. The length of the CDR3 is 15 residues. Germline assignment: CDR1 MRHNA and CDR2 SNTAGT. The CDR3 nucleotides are TGTGCCAGCTCCTTAGACTCGGCCCGGGACACTGAAGCTTTCTTT. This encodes CASSLDSARDTEAFF.

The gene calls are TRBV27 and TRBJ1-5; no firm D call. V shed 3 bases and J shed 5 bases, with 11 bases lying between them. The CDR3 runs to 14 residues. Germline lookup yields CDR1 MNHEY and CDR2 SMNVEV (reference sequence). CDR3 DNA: TGTGCCAGCAGTTTCAGCAGGTTAGATCAGCCCCAGCATTTT. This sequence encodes CASSFSRLDQPQHF.

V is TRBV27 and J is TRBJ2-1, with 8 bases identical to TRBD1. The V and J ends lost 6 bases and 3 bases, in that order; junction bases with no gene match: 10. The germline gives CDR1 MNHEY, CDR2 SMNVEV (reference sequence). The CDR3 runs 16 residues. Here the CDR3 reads CASRPTDRDHYNEQFF. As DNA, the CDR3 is TGTGCCAGCAGGCCAACGGACAGGGACCACTACAATGAGCAGTTCTTC.

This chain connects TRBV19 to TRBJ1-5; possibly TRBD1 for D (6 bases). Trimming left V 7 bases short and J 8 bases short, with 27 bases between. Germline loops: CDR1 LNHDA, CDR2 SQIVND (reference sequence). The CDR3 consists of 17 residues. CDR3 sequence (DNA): TGTGCCAGTACCTCAGATAGGGGGGGCCGTGGCGGGGAGCCCCAGCATTTT. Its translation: CASTSDRGGRGGEPQHF.

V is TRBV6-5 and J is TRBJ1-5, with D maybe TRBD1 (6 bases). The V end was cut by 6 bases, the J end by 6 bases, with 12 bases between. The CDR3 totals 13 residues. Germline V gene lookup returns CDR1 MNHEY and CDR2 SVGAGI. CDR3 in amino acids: CASRTRGGQPQHF. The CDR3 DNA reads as TGTGCCAGCAGGACAAGAGGGGGTCAGCCCCAGCATTTT.

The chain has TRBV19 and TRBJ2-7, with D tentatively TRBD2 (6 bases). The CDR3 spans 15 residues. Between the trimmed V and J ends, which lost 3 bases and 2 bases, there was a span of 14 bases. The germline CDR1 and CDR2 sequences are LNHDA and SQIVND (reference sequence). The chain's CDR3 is CASSIAGSRAYEQYF. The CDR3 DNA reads TGTGCCAGTAGTATTGCGGGGTCCAGAGCCTACGAGCAGTACTTC. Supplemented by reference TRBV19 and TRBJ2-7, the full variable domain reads DGGITQSPKYLFRKEGQNVTLSCEQNLNHDAMYWYRQDPGQGLRLIYYSQIVNDFQKGDIAEGYSVSREKKESFPLTVTSAQKNPTAFYLCASSIAGSRAYEQYFGPGTRLTVT.

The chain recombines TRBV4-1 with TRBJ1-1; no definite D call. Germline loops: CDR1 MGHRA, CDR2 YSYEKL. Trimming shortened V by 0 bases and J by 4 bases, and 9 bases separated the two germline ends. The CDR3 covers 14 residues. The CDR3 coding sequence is TGCGCCAGCAGCCAAGAGGAGGGAACCACTGAAGCTTTCTTT. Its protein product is CASSQEEGTTEAFF.

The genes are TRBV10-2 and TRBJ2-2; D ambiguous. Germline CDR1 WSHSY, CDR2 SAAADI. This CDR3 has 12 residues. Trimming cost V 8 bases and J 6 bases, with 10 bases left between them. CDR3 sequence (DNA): TGCGCCAGCTGCAAAAGCCCCGGGGAGCTGTTTTTT. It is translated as CASCKSPGELFF.

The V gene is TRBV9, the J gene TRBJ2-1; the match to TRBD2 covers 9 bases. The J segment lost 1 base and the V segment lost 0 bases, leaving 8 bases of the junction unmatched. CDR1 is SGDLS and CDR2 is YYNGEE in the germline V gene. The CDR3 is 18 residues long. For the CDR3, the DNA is TGTGCCAGCAGCGTAGCAGCGGGAGGTCCCCTATCCTACAATGAGCAGTTCTTC. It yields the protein CASSVAAGGPLSYNEQFF.

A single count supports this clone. The CDR3 region is CASRPHSSPLHF. The CDR3 DNA reads TGTGCCAGCCGCCCCCACTCTTCACCCCTCCACTTT. J is TRBJ1-6 and V is TRBV2; the D is unclear. This CDR3 is 12 amino acids long. V lost 8 bases and J 9 bases, leaving 11 bases between the germline ends. CDR1 and CDR2 (germline): SNHLY, FYNNEI.

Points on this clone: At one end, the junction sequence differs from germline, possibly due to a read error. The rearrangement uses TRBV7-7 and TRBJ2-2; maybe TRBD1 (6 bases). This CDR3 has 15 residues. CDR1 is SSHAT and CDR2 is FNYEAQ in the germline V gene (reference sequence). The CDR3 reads CASSLARGGPGELFF. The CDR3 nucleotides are TGTGCTAGCAGCTTAGCGCGTGGGGGCCCCGGGGAGCTGTTTTTT.

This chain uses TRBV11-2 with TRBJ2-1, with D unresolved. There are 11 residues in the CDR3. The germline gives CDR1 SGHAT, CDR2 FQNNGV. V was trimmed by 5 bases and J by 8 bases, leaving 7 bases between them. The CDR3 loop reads CASSVNYEQFF. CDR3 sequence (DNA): TGTGCCAGCAGCGTTAACTATGAGCAGTTCTTC.

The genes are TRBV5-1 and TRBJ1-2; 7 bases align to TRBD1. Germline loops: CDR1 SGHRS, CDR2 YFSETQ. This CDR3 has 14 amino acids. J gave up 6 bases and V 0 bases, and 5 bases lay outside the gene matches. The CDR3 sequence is CASSLVAGGNGYTF. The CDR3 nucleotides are TGCGCCAGCAGCTTGGTTGCAGGGGGTAATGGCTACACCTTC.

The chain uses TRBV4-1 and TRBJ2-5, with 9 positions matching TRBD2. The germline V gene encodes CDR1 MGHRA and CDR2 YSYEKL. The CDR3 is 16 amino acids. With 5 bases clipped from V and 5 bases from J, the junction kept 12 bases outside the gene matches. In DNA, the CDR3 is TGCGCCAGCAGCTATCCAGGCGGGGGGGCCGGGGAGACCCAGTACTTC. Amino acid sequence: CASSYPGGGAGETQYF.

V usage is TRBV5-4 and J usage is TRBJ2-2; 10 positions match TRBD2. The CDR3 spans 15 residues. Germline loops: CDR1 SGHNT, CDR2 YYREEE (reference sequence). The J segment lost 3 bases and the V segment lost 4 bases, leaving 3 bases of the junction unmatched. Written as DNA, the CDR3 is TGTGCCAGCAGCCCGGGACTAGCGTACACCGGGGAGCTGTTTTTT. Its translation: CASSPGLAYTGELFF.

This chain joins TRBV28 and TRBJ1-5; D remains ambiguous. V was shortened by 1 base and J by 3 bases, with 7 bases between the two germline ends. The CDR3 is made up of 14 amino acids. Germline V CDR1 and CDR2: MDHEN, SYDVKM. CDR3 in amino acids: CASSLFGVNQPQHF. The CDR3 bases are TGTGCCAGCAGTTTATTCGGGGTCAATCAGCCCCAGCATTTT.

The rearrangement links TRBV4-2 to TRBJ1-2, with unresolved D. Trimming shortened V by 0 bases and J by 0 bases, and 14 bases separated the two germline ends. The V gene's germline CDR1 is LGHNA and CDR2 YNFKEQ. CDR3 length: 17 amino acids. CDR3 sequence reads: CASSQDLAGLSNYGYTF. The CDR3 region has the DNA TGTGCCAGCAGCCAAGATCTGGCAGGCCTTTCTAACTATGGCTACACCTTC.

CDR3 in DNA: TGTGCCAGTAGTATCGTCGGGATCGGCTACACCTTC. It is translated as CASSIVGIGYTF. The genes are TRBV19 and TRBJ1-2; D is ambiguous. This CDR3 has 12 residues. Trimming cost V 3 bases and J 8 bases, with 10 bases left between them. Germline V gene lookup returns CDR1 LNHDA and CDR2 SQIVND (reference sequence). The whole variable domain, remainder taken from reference TRBV19 and TRBJ1-2, is DGGITQSPKYLFRKEGQNVTLSCEQNLNHDAMYWYRQDPGQGLRLIYYSQIVNDFQKGDIAEGYSVSREKKESFPLTVTSAQKNPTAFYLCASSIVGIGYTFGSGTRLTVV.

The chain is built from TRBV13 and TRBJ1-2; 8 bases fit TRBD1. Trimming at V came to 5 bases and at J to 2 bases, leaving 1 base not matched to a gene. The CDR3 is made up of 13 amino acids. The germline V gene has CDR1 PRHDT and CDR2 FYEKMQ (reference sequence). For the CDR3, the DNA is TGTGCCAGCAGCCGGGACAGGAACTATGGCTACACCTTC. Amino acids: CASSRDRNYGYTF.

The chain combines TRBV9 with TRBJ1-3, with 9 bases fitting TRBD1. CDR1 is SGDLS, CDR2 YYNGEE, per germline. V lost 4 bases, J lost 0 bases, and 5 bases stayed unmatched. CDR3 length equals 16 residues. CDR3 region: CASSKGQGLSGNTIYF. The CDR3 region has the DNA TGTGCCAGCAGCAAGGGACAGGGACTCTCTGGAAACACCATATATTTT.

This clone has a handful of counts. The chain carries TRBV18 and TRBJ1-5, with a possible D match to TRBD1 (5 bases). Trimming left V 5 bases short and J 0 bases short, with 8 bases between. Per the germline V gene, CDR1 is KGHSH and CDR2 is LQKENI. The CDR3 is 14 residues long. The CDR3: CASSTGDSNQPQHF. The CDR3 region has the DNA TGTGCCAGCTCAACGGGGGATAGCAATCAGCCCCAGCATTTT.

CDR3 amino acids: CASSPGTGGAYEQYF. CDR3 DNA: TGTGCCAGTAGTCCAGGGACAGGGGGTGCCTACGAGCAGTACTTC. The genes are TRBV19 and TRBJ2-7, with TRBD1 identical over 11 bases. V lost 5 bases to trimming and J lost 2 bases; unmatched junction nucleotides: 5. The CDR3 runs to 15 residues. The V gene's germline CDR1 is LNHDA and CDR2 SQIVND (reference sequence).

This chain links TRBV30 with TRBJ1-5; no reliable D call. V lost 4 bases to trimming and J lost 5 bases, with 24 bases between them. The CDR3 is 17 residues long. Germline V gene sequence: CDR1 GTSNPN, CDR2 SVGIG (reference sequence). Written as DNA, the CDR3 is TGTGCCTGGAACCGGGGAACAGCCCCTTACCAAGATCAGCCCCAGCATTTT. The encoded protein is CAWNRGTAPYQDQPQHF.

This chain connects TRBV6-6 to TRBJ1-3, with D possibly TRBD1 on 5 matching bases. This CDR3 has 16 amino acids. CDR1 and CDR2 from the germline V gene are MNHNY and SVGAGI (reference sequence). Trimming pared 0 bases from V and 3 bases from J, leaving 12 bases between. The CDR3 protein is CASSYSRGSGGNTIYF. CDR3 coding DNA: TGTGCCAGCAGTTACTCTCGGGGGTCAGGTGGAAACACCATATATTTT.

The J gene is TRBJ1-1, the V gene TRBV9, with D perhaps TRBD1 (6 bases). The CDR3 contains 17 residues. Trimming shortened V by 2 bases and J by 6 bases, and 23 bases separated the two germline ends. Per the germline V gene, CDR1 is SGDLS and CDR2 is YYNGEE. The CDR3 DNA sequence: TGTGCCAGCAGCGTGAGCCCGACGGGGGCGCGGGGGCCTGAAGCTTTCTTT. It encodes CASSVSPTGARGPEAFF.